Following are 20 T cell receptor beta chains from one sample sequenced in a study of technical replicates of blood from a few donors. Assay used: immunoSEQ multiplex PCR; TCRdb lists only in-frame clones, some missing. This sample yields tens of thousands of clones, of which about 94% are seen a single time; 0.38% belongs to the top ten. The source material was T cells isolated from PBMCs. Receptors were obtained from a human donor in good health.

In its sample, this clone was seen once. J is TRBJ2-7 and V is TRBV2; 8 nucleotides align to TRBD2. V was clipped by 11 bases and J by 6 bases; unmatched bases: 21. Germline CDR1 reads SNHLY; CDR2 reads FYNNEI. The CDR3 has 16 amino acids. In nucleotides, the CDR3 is TGTGCCTCTCGAGCGGGAGCCTATTCTATTTCATCCGAGCAGTACTTC. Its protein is CASRAGAYSISSEQYF.

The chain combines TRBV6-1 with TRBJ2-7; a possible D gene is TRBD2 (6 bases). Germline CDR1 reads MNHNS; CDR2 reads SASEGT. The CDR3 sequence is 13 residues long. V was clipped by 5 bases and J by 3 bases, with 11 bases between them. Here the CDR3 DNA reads TGTGCCAGCAGTTCCAGGGAGGACTACGAGCAGTACTTC. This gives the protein CASSSREDYEQYF.

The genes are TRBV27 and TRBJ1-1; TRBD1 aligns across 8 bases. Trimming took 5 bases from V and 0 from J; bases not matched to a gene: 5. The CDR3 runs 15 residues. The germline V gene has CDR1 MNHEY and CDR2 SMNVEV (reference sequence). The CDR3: CASSRDRNVNTEAFF. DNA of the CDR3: TGTGCCAGCAGTCGGGACAGGAATGTGAACACTGAAGCTTTCTTT.

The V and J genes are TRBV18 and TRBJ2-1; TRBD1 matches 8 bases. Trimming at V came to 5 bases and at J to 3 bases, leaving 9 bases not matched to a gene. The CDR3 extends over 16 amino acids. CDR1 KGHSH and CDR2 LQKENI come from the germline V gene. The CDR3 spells CASSAGQGKGYNEQFF. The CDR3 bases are TGTGCCAGCTCAGCCGGACAGGGTAAGGGCTACAATGAGCAGTTCTTC.

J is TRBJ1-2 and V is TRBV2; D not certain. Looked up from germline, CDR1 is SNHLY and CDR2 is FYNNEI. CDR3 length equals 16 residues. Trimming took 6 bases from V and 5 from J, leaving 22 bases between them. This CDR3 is CASRDPLWSRGYGYTF. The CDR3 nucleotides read TGTGCCAGCAGGGATCCTCTTTGGAGTCGTGGGTATGGCTACACCTTC.

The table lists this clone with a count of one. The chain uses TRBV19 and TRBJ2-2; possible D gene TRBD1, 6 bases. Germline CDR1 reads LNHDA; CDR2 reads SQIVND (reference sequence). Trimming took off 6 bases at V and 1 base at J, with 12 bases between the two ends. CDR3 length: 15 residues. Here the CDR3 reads CASRPVTGNTGELFF. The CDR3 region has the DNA TGTGCCAGTAGACCCGTGACAGGGAACACCGGGGAGCTGTTTTTT. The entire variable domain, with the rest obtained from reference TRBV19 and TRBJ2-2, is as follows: DGGITQSPKYLFRKEGQNVTLSCEQNLNHDAMYWYRQDPGQGLRLIYYSQIVNDFQKGDIAEGYSVSREKKESFPLTVTSAQKNPTAFYLCASRPVTGNTGELFFGEGSRLTVL.

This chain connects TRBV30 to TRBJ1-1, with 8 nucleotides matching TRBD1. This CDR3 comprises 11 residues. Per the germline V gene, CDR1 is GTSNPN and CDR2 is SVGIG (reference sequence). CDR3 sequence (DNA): TGTGCTGCAGACAGGGGAACTGAAGCTTTCTTT. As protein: CAADRGTEAFF.

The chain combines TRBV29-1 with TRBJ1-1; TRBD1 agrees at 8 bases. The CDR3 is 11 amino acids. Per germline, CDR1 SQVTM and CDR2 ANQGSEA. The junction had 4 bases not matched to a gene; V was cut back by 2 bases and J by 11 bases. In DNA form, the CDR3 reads TGCAGCGTTGAACACAGGGGGGAGGCTTTCTTT. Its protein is CSVEHRGEAFF.

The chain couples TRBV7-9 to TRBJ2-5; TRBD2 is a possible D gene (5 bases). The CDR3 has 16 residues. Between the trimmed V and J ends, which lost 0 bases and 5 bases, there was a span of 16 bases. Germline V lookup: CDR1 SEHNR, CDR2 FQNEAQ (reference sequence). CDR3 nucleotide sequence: TGTGCCAGCAGCTTAGCGATTCGGGATATTGGGGAGACCCAGTACTTC. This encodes CASSLAIRDIGETQYF.

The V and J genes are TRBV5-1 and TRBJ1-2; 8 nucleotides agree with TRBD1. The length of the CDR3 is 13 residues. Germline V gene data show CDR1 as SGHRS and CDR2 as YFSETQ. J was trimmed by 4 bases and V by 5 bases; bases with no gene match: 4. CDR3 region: CASSSDRGYGYTF. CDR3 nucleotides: TGCGCCAGCAGTTCAGACAGGGGCTATGGCTACACCTTC.

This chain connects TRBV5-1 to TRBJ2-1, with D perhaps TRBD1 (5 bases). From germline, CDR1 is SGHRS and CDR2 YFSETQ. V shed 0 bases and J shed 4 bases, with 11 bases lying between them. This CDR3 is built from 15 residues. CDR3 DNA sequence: TGCGCCAGCAGCTTGGTGCAGGGTCAATACAATGAGCAGTTCTTC. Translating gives CASSLVQGQYNEQFF. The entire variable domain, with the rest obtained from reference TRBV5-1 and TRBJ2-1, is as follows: KAGVTQTPRYLIKTRGQQVTLSCSPISGHRSVSWYQQTPGQGLQFLFEYFSETQRNKGNFPGRFSGRQFSNSRSEMNVSTLELGDSALYLCASSLVQGQYNEQFFGPGTRLTVL.

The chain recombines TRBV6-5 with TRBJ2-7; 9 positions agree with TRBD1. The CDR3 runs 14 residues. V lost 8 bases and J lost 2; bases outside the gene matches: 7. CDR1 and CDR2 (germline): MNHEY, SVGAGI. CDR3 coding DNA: TGTGCCAGCGGGGAGGGACAGGGACCCTACGAGCAGTACTTC. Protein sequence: CASGEGQGPYEQYF.

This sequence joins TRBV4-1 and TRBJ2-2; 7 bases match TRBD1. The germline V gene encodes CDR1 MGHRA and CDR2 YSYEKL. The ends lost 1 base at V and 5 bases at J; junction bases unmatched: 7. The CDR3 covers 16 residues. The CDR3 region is CASSQGDRAPTGELFF. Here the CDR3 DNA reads TGCGCCAGCAGCCAAGGCGACAGGGCGCCTACCGGGGAGCTGTTTTTT.

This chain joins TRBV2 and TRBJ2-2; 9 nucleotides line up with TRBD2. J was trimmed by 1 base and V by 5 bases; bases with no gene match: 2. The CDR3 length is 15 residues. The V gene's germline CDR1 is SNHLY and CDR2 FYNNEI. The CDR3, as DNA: TGTGCCAGCAGTCTACTAGCGGGGAACACCGGGGAGCTGTTTTTT. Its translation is CASSLLAGNTGELFF.

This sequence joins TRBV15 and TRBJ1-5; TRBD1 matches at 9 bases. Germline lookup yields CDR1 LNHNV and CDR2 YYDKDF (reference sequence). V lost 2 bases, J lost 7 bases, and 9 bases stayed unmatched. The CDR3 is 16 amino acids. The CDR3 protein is CATSRMDRGRYQPQHF. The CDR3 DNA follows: TGTGCCACCAGCAGAATGGACAGGGGTCGATACCAGCCCCAGCATTTT.

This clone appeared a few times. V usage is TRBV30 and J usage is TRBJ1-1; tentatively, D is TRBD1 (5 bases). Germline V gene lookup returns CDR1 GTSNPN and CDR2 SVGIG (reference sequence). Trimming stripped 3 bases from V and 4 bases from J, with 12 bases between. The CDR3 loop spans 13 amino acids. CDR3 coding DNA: TGTGCCTGGAGCCGGTCAGGGCCCACTGAAGCTTTCTTT. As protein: CAWSRSGPTEAFF.

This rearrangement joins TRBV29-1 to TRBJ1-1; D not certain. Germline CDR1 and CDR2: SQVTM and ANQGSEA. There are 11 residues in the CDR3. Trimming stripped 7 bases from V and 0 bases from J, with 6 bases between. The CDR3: CSGYMNTEAFF. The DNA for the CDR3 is TGCAGCGGTTACATGAACACTGAAGCTTTCTTT.

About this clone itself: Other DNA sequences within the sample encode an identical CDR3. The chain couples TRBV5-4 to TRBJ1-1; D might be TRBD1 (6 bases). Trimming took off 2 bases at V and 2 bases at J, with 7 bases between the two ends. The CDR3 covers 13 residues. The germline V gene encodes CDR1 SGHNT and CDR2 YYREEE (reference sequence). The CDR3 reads CASSLGGNTEAFF. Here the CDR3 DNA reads TGTGCCAGCAGCTTAGGGGGAAACACTGAAGCTTTCTTT.

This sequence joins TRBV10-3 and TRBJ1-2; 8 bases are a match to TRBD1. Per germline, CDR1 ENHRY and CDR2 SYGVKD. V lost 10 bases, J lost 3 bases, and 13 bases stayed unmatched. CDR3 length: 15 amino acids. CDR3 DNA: TGTGCCACCGCTGAAGCGACAGGGGAGGACTATGGCTACACCTTC. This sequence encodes CATAEATGEDYGYTF.

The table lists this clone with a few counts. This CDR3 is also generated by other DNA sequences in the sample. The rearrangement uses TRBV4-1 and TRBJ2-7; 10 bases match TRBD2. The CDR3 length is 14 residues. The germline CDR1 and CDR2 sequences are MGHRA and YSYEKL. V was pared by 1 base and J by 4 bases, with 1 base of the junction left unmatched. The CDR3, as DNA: TGCGCCAGCAGCCAAGGACTAGCGGGTTACGAGCAGTACTTC. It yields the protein CASSQGLAGYEQYF.